One TCR beta chain is described in this entry. The data derive from a study of T cell clones after liver transplantation. Study-wide context: Standard immunosuppression, with no induction, continued until 12-24 months after transplant. Timepoints were pre-transplant, pre-withdrawal, and after withdrawal was completed or failed.

Germline V gene sequence: CDR1 SEHNR, CDR2 FQNEAQ (reference sequence). Trimming removed 5 bases from V and 6 bases from J; junction bases left unmatched: 6. The CDR3 spans 14 residues. The data were produced by immunoSEQ multiplex PCR, yet TCRdb's version contains in-frame clones alone and is incomplete. The sample has 80,000 or so clones, 70% to 85% seen once. The source material was CD4+ T cells from blood, sampled 45 to 46 months after liver transplant. The chain recombines TRBV7-9 with TRBJ2-7; 11 nucleotides agree with TRBD2. The sequence derives from a human patient who received a liver transplant. Some T cells may have come from the graft donor. The CDR3 region is CASSLELAGAEQYF. CDR3 DNA sequence: TGTGCCAGCAGCCTTGAACTAGCGGGAGCCGAGCAGTACTTC.